Presented here are 32 T cell receptor beta chains from one specimen sequenced in a study of blood T cells in healthy people across ages. Combining a sample-barcoded 5' primer with a J-beta primer mix, a second PCR ran for 7 to 11 cycles. TCRdb called the 5' RACE reads again in MiXCR, with one record for every CDR3 protein. Among about 760,000 distinct CDR3 sequences listed, around a quarter were seen once. These data were likewise used in another study, on T cells of mothers and their children.

The material sequenced was blood. Receptor source: a boy younger than 18 in good health.

This clonotype was detected many times. This chain links TRBV5-1 with TRBJ2-3, with D perhaps matching TRBD2 (6 bases). Germline V gene sequence: CDR1 SGHRS, CDR2 YFSETQ. This CDR3 has 15 residues. Trimming stripped 2 bases from V and 3 bases from J, with 13 bases between. The CDR3: CASSFGRGKTDTQYF. Written as DNA, the CDR3 is TGCGCCAGCAGCTTTGGTCGCGGGAAGACAGATACGCAGTATTTT.

The chain combines TRBV6-5 with TRBJ1-1, with TRBD1 identical over 8 bases. Germline CDR1 and CDR2: MNHEY and SVGAGI. The J segment lost 4 bases and the V segment lost 5 bases, leaving 9 bases of the junction unmatched. CDR3 length: 15 amino acids. Here the CDR3 DNA reads TGTGCCAGCAGTATCTTCCAGGGGGCTAGCACTGAAGCTTTCTTT. This encodes CASSIFQGASTEAFF.

This CDR3 reads CSDRDRRTYGYTF. The DNA for the CDR3 is TGCAGCGACCGGGACCGACGAACCTACGGCTACACCTTC. The V and J genes are TRBV29-1 and TRBJ1-2; D perhaps matches TRBD1 (5 bases). Trimming removed 7 bases at V and 8 bases at J, with 20 bases between. This CDR3 has 13 amino acids. In germline, CDR1 is SQVTM, CDR2 ANQGSEA.

This chain uses TRBV28 with TRBJ2-1; D ambiguous. Deletions cut 6 bases from V and 5 bases from J, with 11 bases between. The CDR3 extends over 13 amino acids. Germline CDR1 reads MDHEN; CDR2 reads SYDVKM. The CDR3 DNA is TGTGCCAGCAGCCACCAACCAGACAATGAGCAGTTCTTC. Its protein product is CASSHQPDNEQFF.

This chain joins TRBV3-1 and TRBJ2-1; 12 nucleotides align to TRBD2. V dropped 0 bases and J dropped 4; count of bases not matched to a gene: 1. The CDR3 spans 16 residues. Per the germline V gene, CDR1 is LGHDT and CDR2 is YNNKEL (reference sequence). CDR3 sequence reads: CASSQEGLAGYNEQFF. The CDR3 nucleotides are TGTGCCAGCAGCCAAGAGGGACTAGCGGGTTACAATGAGCAGTTCTTC.

This chain connects TRBV11-1 to TRBJ2-3, with TRBD2 identical over 8 bases. The V segment lost 5 bases and the J segment 2 bases; nucleotides outside the gene matches: 12. The V gene's germline CDR1 is SGHAT and CDR2 FQDESV (reference sequence). The CDR3 is 17 amino acids. The CDR3 spells CASSELGTRGLTDTQYF. Written as DNA, the CDR3 is TGTGCCAGCAGCGAGCTAGGGACTAGGGGACTCACAGATACGCAGTATTTT.

The chain is built from TRBV12-3 or TRBV12-4 and TRBJ2-5; D call uncertain. The V end lost 8 bases, the J end lost 11 bases, and 15 bases lay between the germline ends. The CDR3 length is 11 residues. This CDR3 reads CASGSRQEQYF. For the CDR3, the DNA is TGTGCCAGCGGGTCTCGACAAGAGCAGTACTTC.

This chain joins TRBV7-9 and TRBJ2-1; D gene unclear. Germline V CDR1 and CDR2: SEHNR, FQNEAQ (reference sequence). This CDR3 is built from 13 residues. The V end lost 2 bases, the J end lost 7 bases, and 9 bases lay between the germline ends. The CDR3 DNA reads TGTGCCAGCAGCTTACCATTAGTAAATGAGCAGTTCTTC. This codes for CASSLPLVNEQFF.

CDR3 in amino acids: CAISGKGSEATEAFF. The CDR3 nucleotides are TGTGCCATCAGTGGGAAAGGGTCGGAAGCCACTGAAGCTTTCTTT. The chain links TRBV10-3 to TRBJ1-1, with no clear D. This CDR3 has 15 amino acids. The V gene's germline CDR1 is ENHRY and CDR2 SYGVKD. V was cut by 4 bases and J by 4 bases, with 16 bases left in between.

The chain carries TRBV20-1 and TRBJ1-4; TRBD1 matches at 9 bases. The CDR3 runs 14 residues. The germline V gene encodes CDR1 DFQATT and CDR2 SNEGSKA (reference sequence). The J segment lost 8 bases and the V segment lost 7 bases, leaving 11 bases of the junction unmatched. As DNA, the CDR3 is TGCAGTGTTTTACAGGGGGCATTGGAAGAAAAACTGTTTTTT. It specifies CSVLQGALEEKLFF.

This clonotype appeared a few times. The junction shows a germline mismatch at one end, possibly a read error. J is TRBJ2-5 and V is TRBV7-9; 8 positions agree with TRBD2. The CDR3 spans 17 residues. Germline values: CDR1 SEHNR, CDR2 FQNEAQ (reference sequence). CDR3 bases: TGTGCCAGCAGCCGTGTGACGGGAGGGTCTCACACCTACGAGCAGTGCTTC. Translating it yields CASSRVTGGSHTYEQCF. Full variable domain (outside the CDR3, taken from reference TRBV7-9 and TRBJ2-5): DTGVSQNPRHKITKRGQNVTFRCDPISEHNRLYWYRQTLGQGPEFLTYFQNEAQLEKSRLLSDRFSAERPKGSFSTLEIQRTEQGDSAMYLCASSRVTGGSHTYEQCFGPGTRLLVL.

The V call is TRBV29-1, the J call TRBJ1-2; no definite D call. Germline values: CDR1 SQVTM, CDR2 ANQGSEA. The CDR3 extends over 10 amino acids. V was clipped by 7 bases and J by 6 bases, with 9 bases between them. The CDR3 sequence: CSASPNGYTF. The CDR3 DNA follows: TGCAGCGCTAGCCCGAATGGCTACACCTTC.

Only a few counts were recorded for this clonotype. This chain connects TRBV25-1 to TRBJ1-5; 7 positions match TRBD1. V lost 6 bases and J lost 5; bases outside the gene matches: 4. Germline V CDR1 and CDR2: MGHDK, SYGVNS. CDR3 length: 13 amino acids. CDR3 sequence: CASSRTGYQPQHF. In nucleotides, the CDR3 is TGTGCCAGCAGCCGGACAGGTTATCAGCCCCAGCATTTT.

The chain couples TRBV5-1 to TRBJ2-3; D may correspond to TRBD1 or TRBD2 (5 bases each). CDR1 and CDR2 (germline): SGHRS, YFSETQ. Trimming removed 3 bases at V and 0 bases at J, with 11 bases between. The CDR3 is 15 amino acids. This CDR3 is CASSSGDVSTDTQYF. DNA of the CDR3: TGCGCCAGCAGCTCCGGGGACGTTAGCACAGATACGCAGTATTTT.

This clonotype was seen a few times. The chain employs TRBV5-1 and TRBJ2-2; D uncertain. CDR1 and CDR2 from the germline V gene are SGHRS and YFSETQ. The CDR3 has 15 residues. Trimming pared 3 bases from V and 1 base from J, leaving 10 bases between. CDR3 loop: CASSSWQVNTGELFF. The CDR3 coding sequence is TGCGCCAGCAGCTCGTGGCAGGTGAACACCGGGGAGCTGTTTTTT.

This clonotype was seen a few times. The chain recombines TRBV5-1 with TRBJ2-1; D gene ambiguous. Trimming pared 4 bases from V and 4 bases from J, leaving 18 bases between. The germline CDR1 and CDR2 sequences are SGHRS and YFSETQ. This CDR3 spans 16 amino acids. The CDR3 DNA sequence: TGCGCCAGCAGCCCATTTGGACCCGATAATTACAATGAGCAGTTCTTC. It encodes CASSPFGPDNYNEQFF.

The rearrangement uses TRBV6-2 or TRBV6-3 and TRBJ1-4; no definite D call. This CDR3 comprises 14 residues. V lost 2 bases and J lost 5, with 9 bases in between. Germline V CDR1 and CDR2: MNHEY, SVGEGT. CDR3 coding DNA: TGTGCCAGCAGTTACAAGGATCGAAATGAAAAACTGTTTTTT. This translates into CASSYKDRNEKLFF.

The chain carries TRBV6-5 and TRBJ1-2; 7 bases fit TRBD1. Per the germline V gene, CDR1 is MNHEY and CDR2 is SVGAGI. This CDR3 spans 14 amino acids. Unmatched junction bases numbered 7, after V lost 7 bases and J lost 2 bases. DNA for the CDR3: TGTGCCAGCAAACTGACAGGGACAAACTATGGCTACACCTTC. It specifies CASKLTGTNYGYTF.

The chain carries TRBV7-8 and TRBJ2-1; 7 bases agree with TRBD1. V gave up 4 bases and J gave up 9 bases; unmatched junction bases: 15. Germline V lookup: CDR1 SGHVS, CDR2 FQNEAQ. This CDR3 has 16 amino acids. The CDR3 bases are TGTGCCAGCAGCTCCCACCGGGACAGTTCGCATATTGAGCAGTTCTTC. Translated, it gives CASSSHRDSSHIEQFF.

V and J are TRBV28 and TRBJ2-5; D unclear. The last part of the DNA fits TRBJ2-7 better; the J call may be wrong. Germline-derived CDR1 and CDR2 are MDHEN and SYDVKM. CDR3 size: 14 residues. Here the CDR3 DNA reads TGTGCCAGCAGTTTCCCCGGGCGGACCTACGAGCAGTACTTC. This codes for CASSFPGRTYEQYF.

The genes are TRBV6-5 and TRBJ1-1; a possible D gene is TRBD1 (5 bases). The ends were cut back, 10 bases at V and 0 bases at J, with 18 bases in the middle. The germline V gene has CDR1 MNHEY and CDR2 SVGAGI. This CDR3 is 15 amino acids long. The CDR3 DNA is TGTGCCACCTCATCAGGGATGGGGGTGAACACTGAAGCTTTCTTT. Protein sequence: CATSSGMGVNTEAFF.

The rearrangement uses TRBV10-2 and TRBJ2-5, with TRBD1 identical over 7 bases. The CDR3 runs 14 residues. Germline V gene sequence: CDR1 WSHSY, CDR2 SAAADI. With V trimmed by 8 bases and J by 4 bases, 10 bases remained unmatched. The CDR3 DNA reads TGCGCCAGCCGGGCCGAGCCAGGGGGAGAGACCCAGTACTTC. It yields the protein CASRAEPGGETQYF.

The chain uses TRBV7-9 and TRBJ2-5, with D maybe TRBD2 (7 bases). The tail of the sequence fits TRBJ2-1 better, so the J call may be wrong. The CDR3 consists of 13 residues. Germline V gives CDR1 SEHNR, CDR2 FQNEAQ (reference sequence). The CDR3 DNA reads as TGTGCCAGCAGCGCATCGGGGGGCTATGAGCAGTTCTTC. This sequence encodes CASSASGGYEQFF.

The table lists this clonotype with a few counts. The chain is built from TRBV4-3 and TRBJ2-7, with D hard to call. V shed 1 base and J shed 5 bases, with 15 bases lying between them. CDR1 and CDR2 from the germline V gene are LGHNA and YSLEER. The CDR3 runs 15 residues. The CDR3 DNA reads as TGCGCCAGCAGCCAAGGATTAGGAGACGGCGACGAGCAGTACTTC. It specifies CASSQGLGDGDEQYF.

In this sample, this clonotype turned up a few times. The chain uses TRBV7-9 and TRBJ1-1, with D uncertain. Trimming left V 3 bases short and J 0 bases short, with 5 bases between. This CDR3 is 13 amino acids long. In germline, CDR1 is SEHNR, CDR2 FQNEAQ (reference sequence). CDR3 loop: CASSFDMNTEAFF. The CDR3, as DNA: TGTGCCAGCAGCTTCGATATGAACACTGAAGCTTTCTTT.

The chain couples TRBV7-2 to TRBJ1-2, with TRBD1 identical over 7 bases. The CDR3 runs 16 residues. CDR1 and CDR2 from the germline V gene are SGHTA and FQGNSA. Trimming at V came to 2 bases and at J to 6 bases, leaving 12 bases not matched to a gene. CDR3 DNA sequence: TGTGCCAGCAGCTTATCTCAGGGGGTGCGAAGAGATGGCTACACCTTC. Translating gives CASSLSQGVRRDGYTF. Based on the CDR3 plus reference TRBV7-2 and TRBJ1-2, the full variable domain is GAGVSQSPSNKVTEKGKDVELRCDPISGHTALYWYRQSLGQGLEFLIYFQGNSAPDKSGLPSDRFSAERTGGSVSTLTIQRTQQEDSAVYLCASSLSQGVRRDGYTFGSGTRLTVV.

This chain joins TRBV5-1 and TRBJ1-2; D remains unclear. The CDR3 contains 15 residues. V lost 2 bases, J lost 5 bases, and 16 bases lay in between. CDR1 is SGHRS, CDR2 YFSETQ, per germline. The CDR3 DNA sequence: TGCGCCAGCAGCTTACCTTCGCTCCAGAGATATGGCTACACCTTC. Translation gives CASSLPSLQRYGYTF.

This clonotype has just one count. This sequence joins TRBV7-9 and TRBJ2-1, with D possibly TRBD2 on 6 matching bases. This CDR3 has 16 residues. Looked up from germline, CDR1 is SEHNR and CDR2 is FQNEAQ (reference sequence). The V end was cut by 5 bases, the J end by 4 bases, with 18 bases between. CDR3 bases: TGTGCCAGCAGCCGGACGGACTACCGCTTTTACAATGAGCAGTTCTTC. Encoded protein: CASSRTDYRFYNEQFF. The complete variable domain, with remaining parts taken from reference TRBV7-9 and TRBJ2-1, reads DTGVSQNPRHKITKRGQNVTFRCDPISEHNRLYWYRQTLGQGPEFLTYFQNEAQLEKSRLLSDRFSAERPKGSFSTLEIQRTEQGDSAMYLCASSRTDYRFYNEQFFGPGTRLTVL.

This clonotype has just a few counts. This chain uses TRBV7-9 with TRBJ1-5; no clear D. Trimming stripped 2 bases from V and 3 bases from J, with 11 bases between. Germline CDR1 is SEHNR and CDR2 is FQNEAQ (reference sequence). The CDR3 consists of 15 residues. CDR3 loop: CASSLSAPTNQPQHF. The CDR3 coding sequence is TGTGCCAGCAGCTTATCGGCCCCAACCAATCAGCCCCAGCATTTT. Drawing the rest from reference TRBV7-9 and TRBJ1-5, the complete variable domain is DTGVSQNPRHKITKRGQNVTFRCDPISEHNRLYWYRQTLGQGPEFLTYFQNEAQLEKSRLLSDRFSAERPKGSFSTLEIQRTEQGDSAMYLCASSLSAPTNQPQHFGDGTRLSIL.

This clonotype has just a few counts. The J gene is TRBJ2-7, the V gene TRBV20-1; a weak D match, TRBD1 (6 bases). The germline V gene encodes CDR1 DFQATT and CDR2 SNEGSKA (reference sequence). The CDR3 covers 14 residues. V gave up 1 base and J gave up 4 bases, with 14 bases separating them. The CDR3 DNA reads TGCAGTGCTAGAGGCCTACAGGGAAAGTACGAGCAGTACTTC. Encoded protein: CSARGLQGKYEQYF.

This clonotype occurred a few times. The CDR3 carries no conserved terminal phenylalanine or tryptophan, so it likely arises from a read error. This chain uses TRBV13 with TRBJ2-7; a possible D gene is TRBD2 (6 bases). V dropped 5 bases and J dropped 3 bases, with 8 bases sitting between them. This CDR3 region has 12 residues. Germline assignment: CDR1 PRHDT and CDR2 FYEKMQ (reference sequence). CDR3 protein: CASSHGSYEQYL. CDR3 DNA: TGTGCCAGCAGCCACGGGAGCTACGAGCAGTACCTC.

The V and J genes are TRBV9 and TRBJ2-1, with D perhaps matching TRBD2 (5 bases). This CDR3 is 13 amino acids long. Germline V CDR1 and CDR2: SGDLS, YYNGEE. Trimming removed 0 bases at V and 9 bases at J, with 10 bases between. CDR3 amino acids: CASSVGGVGEQFF. The CDR3 nucleotides read TGTGCCAGCAGCGTAGGGGGAGTCGGTGAGCAGTTCTTC.